This T cell receptor beta chain was captured in a study of Graves' ophthalmopathy and Graves' hyperthyroidism. The sequenced template was RNA, covering the TCR beta CDR3 region. First-round RT-PCR with HTBI primers preceded a second-round multiplex PCR. Using its own MiXCR run on the multiplex PCR reads, TCRdb lists one record per CDR3 protein. The repertoire holds approximately 1.2 million distinct CDR3 sequences, about two fifths seen once, with around 10% in the top ten. With regard to this clonotype: Its antigen is currently unknown.

The study's findings and limits: Most thyroid-expanded clonotypes exceeding 0.001 frequency were also found in blood.

The diagnosis was founded upon clinical symptoms, serum thyroxine, TRAb, thyroid ultrasound and orbital computed tomography. The TCR sequence derives from an adult man with Graves' hyperthyroidism. Sequencing was carried out using peripheral blood or thyroid tissue (not recorded which).

The CDR3 is CASSPVGWTEAFF. The CDR3 bases are TGTGCCAGCAGTCCCGTGGGGTGGACTGAAGCTTTCTTT. This chain connects TRBV9 to TRBJ1-1; D is unclear. The CDR3 covers 13 residues. CDR1 and CDR2 (germline): SGDLS, YYNGEE. V was clipped by 5 bases and J by 5 bases, with 13 bases between them.